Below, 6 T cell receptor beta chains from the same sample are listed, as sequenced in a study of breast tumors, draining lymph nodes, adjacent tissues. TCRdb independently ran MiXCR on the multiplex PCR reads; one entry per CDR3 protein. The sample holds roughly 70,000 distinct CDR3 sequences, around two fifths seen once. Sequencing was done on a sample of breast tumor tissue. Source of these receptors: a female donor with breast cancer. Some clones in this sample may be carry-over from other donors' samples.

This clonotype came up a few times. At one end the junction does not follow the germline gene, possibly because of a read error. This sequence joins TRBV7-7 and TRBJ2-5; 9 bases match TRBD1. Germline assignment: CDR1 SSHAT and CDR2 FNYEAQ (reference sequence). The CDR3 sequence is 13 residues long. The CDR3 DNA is TGTGCTAGCAGCCAGGGACAGGGAGGGGCTCAGTACTTC. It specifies CASSQGQGGAQYF.

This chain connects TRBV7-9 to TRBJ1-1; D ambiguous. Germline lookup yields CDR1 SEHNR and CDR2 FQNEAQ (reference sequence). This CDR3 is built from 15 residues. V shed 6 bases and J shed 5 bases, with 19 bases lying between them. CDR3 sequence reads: CASRDHFPAGTEAFF. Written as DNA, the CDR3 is TGTGCCAGCAGGGACCATTTTCCCGCGGGTACTGAAGCTTTCTTT.

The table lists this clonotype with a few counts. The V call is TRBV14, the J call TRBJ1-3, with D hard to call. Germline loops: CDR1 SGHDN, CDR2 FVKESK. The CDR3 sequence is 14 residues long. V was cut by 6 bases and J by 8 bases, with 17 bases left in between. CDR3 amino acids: CASSQLAGGYTIYF. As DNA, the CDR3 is TGTGCCAGCAGTCAACTAGCGGGAGGATACACCATATATTTT.

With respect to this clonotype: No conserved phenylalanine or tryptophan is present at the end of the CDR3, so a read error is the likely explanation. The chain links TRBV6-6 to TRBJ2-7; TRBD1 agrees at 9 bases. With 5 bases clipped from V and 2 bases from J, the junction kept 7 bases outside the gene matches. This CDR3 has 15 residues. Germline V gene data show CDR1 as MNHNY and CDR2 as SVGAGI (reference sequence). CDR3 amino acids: CASSVWGQGPYEQYL. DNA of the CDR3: TGTGCCAGCAGTGTTTGGGGACAGGGCCCCTACGAGCAGTACCTC.

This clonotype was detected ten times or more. The CDR3 DNA is TGTGCCAGCAGTTCTAACCAAGAGACCCAGTACTTC. Encoded protein: CASSSNQETQYF. The chain employs TRBV7-9 and TRBJ2-5; D is unresolved. The CDR3 covers 12 residues. V lost 6 bases, J lost 0 bases, and 5 bases lay in between. The germline gives CDR1 SEHNR, CDR2 FQNEAQ (reference sequence).

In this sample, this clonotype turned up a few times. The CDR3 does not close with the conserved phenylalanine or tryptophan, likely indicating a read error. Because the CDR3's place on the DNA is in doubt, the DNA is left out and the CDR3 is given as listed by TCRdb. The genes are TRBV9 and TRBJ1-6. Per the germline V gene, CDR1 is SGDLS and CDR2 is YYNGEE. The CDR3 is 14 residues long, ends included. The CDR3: CASSVEARSSPLPL.